The rows below give T cell receptor beta chains drawn from one sample of a study of cytomegalovirus exposure and HLA in healthy donors. Assay: immunoSEQ multiplex PCR; the TCRdb copy retains only in-frame clones and omits some. The table has 130,000 to 150,000 clones, just under 90% seen once. The source material was PBMCs. These TCRs come from a woman aged 25-40 years in good health and CMV-seropositive. The CDR3 runs from the conserved cysteine through the conserved F or W. A D gene is named only where the DNA matches it firmly. Size values are once, few and many counts, or a class for expanded clones, and some rows have none.

V,D,J,size,DNA,CDR3
TRBV7-3,-,TRBJ2-3,-,TGTGCCAGCAGCCCTGGCGGATCTACGTATACGCAGTATTTT,CASSPGGSTYTQYF
TRBV5-6,-,TRBJ2-5,-,TGTGCCAGCAGCTTGAAGTCCGGGTGGGAGACCCAGTACTTC,CASSLKSGWETQYF
TRBV2,TRBD1,TRBJ2-7,-,TGTGCCAGCAGTGATTGGGGACAGAAACTAAGGCTAGGGTACGAGCAGTACTTC,CASSDWGQKLRLGYEQYF
TRBV28,-,TRBJ2-7,-,TGTGCCAGTTGCACTAGCATGACCTACGAGCAGTACTTC,CASCTSMTYEQYF
TRBV4-1,TRBD2,TRBJ2-7,once,TGCGCCAGCAGCCCGCGGACTAGCGATATAGGCGAGCAGTACTTC,CASSPRTSDIGEQYF
TRBV15,-,TRBJ2-1,-,TGTGCCACCAGCAGAGTGGTCACCAGGGTGCATGAGCAGTTCTTC,CATSRVVTRVHEQFF
TRBV6-5,TRBD2,TRBJ2-3,-,TGTGCCCGACTAGCGGGAAGTAGAACAGATACGCAGTATTTT,CARLAGSRTDTQYF
TRBV28,-,TRBJ1-6,once,TGTGCCAGCAGTTTGGAGGGGTTGGCTTATTCACCCCTCCACTTT,CASSLEGLAYSPLHF
TRBV4-1,-,TRBJ2-7,-,TGCGCCAGCAGCCAAGATCAGGGTAACTACGAGCAGTACTTC,CASSQDQGNYEQYF
TRBV29-1,TRBD1,TRBJ1-1,-,TGCAGCACTAGAGGGGGCCTGAACACTGAAGCTTTCTTT,CSTRGGLNTEAFF
TRBV5-6,TRBD1,TRBJ1-6,-,TGTGCCAGCGGACCGGACAGGGCACTTTCACCCCTCCACTTT,CASGPDRALSPLHF
TRBV5-4,-,TRBJ1-1,-,TGTGCCAGCACCTGGGGAGGGGTGAACACTGAAGCTTTCTTT,CASTWGGVNTEAFF
TRBV2,-,TRBJ1-6,-,TGTGCCAGCAGGCGGCTAAATTCACCCCTCCACTTT,CASRRLNSPLHF
TRBV6-5,-,TRBJ2-7,-,TGTGCCAGCACCAAGATTCCGGACTCTAACTACGAGCAGTACTTC,CASTKIPDSNYEQYF
TRBV9,-,TRBJ1-2,-,TGTGCCAGCAGCGTAGATTGGGGCAACTATGGCTACACCTTC,CASSVDWGNYGYTF
TRBV7-2,-,TRBJ2-7,-,TGTGCCAGCAGCTTAGCCCTTATCCGGACAGCCTACGAGCAGTACTTC,CASSLALIRTAYEQYF
TRBV15,TRBD2,TRBJ2-5,-,TGTGCCACCAGCGGGGGTGGACTAGCGGGAGAAGGGAAGACCCAGTACTTC,CATSGGGLAGEGKTQYF
TRBV11-1,-,TRBJ1-1,-,TGTGCCAGCAGCTTCTCTACGGGGAAGACTGAAGCTTTCTTT,CASSFSTGKTEAFF
TRBV18,-,TRBJ2-7,-,TGTGCCAGCTCACCCACCTACGAGCAGTACTTC,CASSPTYEQYF
TRBV29-1,TRBD2,TRBJ2-1,-,TGCAGCGTTGAAGGCAGCGGGGGGGTGGATGAGCAGTTCTTC,CSVEGSGGVDEQFF
TRBV27,-,TRBJ2-7,once,TGTGCCAGCAGTACCCCGGACAGAGGGGTAAGAGAGCAGTACTTC,CASSTPDRGVREQYF
TRBV5-8,-,TRBJ1-5,-,TGTGCCAGCATCCAGGGTAGGGGACAGCCCCAGCATTTT,CASIQGRGQPQHF
TRBV6-6,-,TRBJ1-6,-,TGTGCCAGCAGCAACGGGAATAATTCACCCCTCCACTTT,CASSNGNNSPLHF
TRBV5-1,TRBD1,TRBJ2-5,once,TGCGCCAGCACTAGACAGGGGTTGGAGACCCAGTACTTC,CASTRQGLETQYF
TRBV5-1,-,TRBJ1-1,-,TGCGCCAGCAGCTTGCTCGGACGGGGTTTCACTGAAGCTTTCTTT,CASSLLGRGFTEAFF
TRBV28,TRBD2,TRBJ2-3,few,TGTGCCAGCAGTCCCGGGCGGGAGGCAGATACGCAGTATTTT,CASSPGREADTQYF
TRBV7-2,TRBD2,TRBJ2-2,-,TGTGCCAGCAGCTCCCGTTATCTGTTTTCTAGCGGGGTCACCGGGGAGCTGTTTTTT,CASSSRYLFSSGVTGELFF
TRBV6-5,TRBD1,TRBJ1-6,few,TGTGCCAGCAGCCGACAGGGTAACAATTCACCCCTCCACTTT,CASSRQGNNSPLHF
TRBV15,TRBD1,TRBJ1-3,-,TGTGCCACCAGCAGAGATAGGGGGCCCGGAAACACCATATATTTT,CATSRDRGPGNTIYF
TRBV28,-,TRBJ2-5,-,TGTGCCAGCAGTTTGCTGACAGGCAAGGAGACCCAGTACTTC,CASSLLTGKETQYF
TRBV28,TRBD2,TRBJ2-7,-,TGTGCCAGCATTACGGGACTAGCGGGGGGTAAGCAGTACTTC,CASITGLAGGKQYF
TRBV27,-,TRBJ2-7,-,TGTGCCAGCAGCGCGTTAGGGGTTACCTACGAGCAGTACTTC,CASSALGVTYEQYF
TRBV27,-,TRBJ1-1,once,TGTGCCAGTCGGGGGGCCGGCACTGAAGCTTTCTTT,CASRGAGTEAFF
TRBV27,TRBD1,TRBJ2-7,-,TGTGCCAGCAGTTTAGTGCCCAACAGGGGACAGTACTTC,CASSLVPNRGQYF
TRBV28,TRBD1,TRBJ2-1,-,TGTGCCAGCAGGCCACAGACAGGGCCTTCCTACAATGAGCAGTTCTTC,CASRPQTGPSYNEQFF
TRBV28,-,TRBJ1-4,-,TGTGCCAGCTTCGGGGTTATGGGGGAAAAACTGTTTTTT,CASFGVMGEKLFF
TRBV4-1,TRBD1,TRBJ2-6,-,TGCGCCAGCAGCCCGGGACAGGGAGCGATCTCTGGGGCCAACGTCCTGACTTTC,CASSPGQGAISGANVLTF
TRBV28,TRBD1,TRBJ2-1,-,TGTGCCAGCAGTTTCCGGGACAGGGACTACAATGAGCAGTTCTTC,CASSFRDRDYNEQFF
TRBV7-9,TRBD1,TRBJ1-4,once,TGTGCCAGCAGGCCGGACAGGCCTTCAACTAATGAAAAACTGTTTTTT,CASRPDRPSTNEKLFF
TRBV9,TRBD1,TRBJ1-2,-,TGTGCCAGCAGCCCACGGACAGGGGAGGACTATGGCTACACCTTC,CASSPRTGEDYGYTF
TRBV28,-,TRBJ1-1,-,TGTGCCAGCAGCCCCAGGGAGAACACTGAAGCTTTCTTT,CASSPRENTEAFF
TRBV5-1,TRBD2,TRBJ2-3,once,TGCGCCAGCAGCTTACCATTAGCGGGAGATACGCAGTATTTT,CASSLPLAGDTQYF
TRBV2,-,TRBJ2-5,-,TGTGCCAGCAGTGAGAGGGTTGCGGAAGAGACCCAGTACTTC,CASSERVAEETQYF
TRBV7-2,-,TRBJ2-7,-,TGTGCCAGCAGCTTAGTATCGTCCTCCTACGAGCAGTACTTC,CASSLVSSSYEQYF
TRBV5-1,-,TRBJ2-1,once,TGCGCCAGCTCCCCGGGGCCAGGGGTAGCTGATGAGCAGTTCTTC,CASSPGPGVADEQFF
TRBV27,-,TRBJ2-1,-,TGTGCCAGCAGTCCGAGCGGGACAGGTTTTTACAATGAGCAGTTCTTC,CASSPSGTGFYNEQFF
TRBV9,TRBD1,TRBJ1-5,-,TGTGCCAGCAGCTCTCACCCCAGGGGGGCACAGGAGGGGTTCGGTCAGCCCCAGCATTTT,CASSSHPRGAQEGFGQPQHF
TRBV2,TRBD1,TRBJ1-2,-,TGTGCCAGCCTACGACCTGACAGGGCCGGTGGCTACACCTTC,CASLRPDRAGGYTF
TRBV19,TRBD2,TRBJ2-2,-,TGTGCCAGTAGTGCCCCGACTAGCTTTGCCGGGGAGCTGTTTTTT,CASSAPTSFAGELFF
TRBV7-6,TRBD1,TRBJ2-2,once,TGTGCCAGCAGCTTACGACAGGGGGTCGCGAACACCGGGGAGCTGTTTTTT,CASSLRQGVANTGELFF
TRBV7-8,-,TRBJ1-5,few,TGTGCCAGCAGCCTGGAAGGCGGCTGGAGCAATCAGCCCCAGCATTTT,CASSLEGGWSNQPQHF
TRBV27,-,TRBJ2-3,-,TGTGCCAGCAGTTCCTCCCCCGGGGGAGGAGAGACAGATACGCAGTATTTT,CASSSSPGGGETDTQYF
TRBV29-1,TRBD1,TRBJ1-2,-,TGCAGCGTTATGGGACAGGGCAACTATGGCTACACCTTC,CSVMGQGNYGYTF
TRBV28,TRBD2,TRBJ2-7,-,TGTGCCAGCATTTTACGGACTAGCGGGAGTGGACCCTACGAGCAGTACTTC,CASILRTSGSGPYEQYF